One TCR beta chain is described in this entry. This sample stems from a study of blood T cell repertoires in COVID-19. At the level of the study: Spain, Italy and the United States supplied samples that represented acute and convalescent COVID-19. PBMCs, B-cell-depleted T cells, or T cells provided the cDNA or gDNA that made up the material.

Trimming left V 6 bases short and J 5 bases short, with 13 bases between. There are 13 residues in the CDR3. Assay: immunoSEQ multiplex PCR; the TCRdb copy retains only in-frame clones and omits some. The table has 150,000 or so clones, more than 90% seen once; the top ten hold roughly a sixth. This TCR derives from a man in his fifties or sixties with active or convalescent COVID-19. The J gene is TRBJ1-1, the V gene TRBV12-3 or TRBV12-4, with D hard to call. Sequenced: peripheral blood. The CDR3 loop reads CASSPGGRTEAFF. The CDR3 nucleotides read TGTGCCAGCAGCCCAGGTGGTAGGACTGAAGCTTTCTTT.